These 19 T cell receptor beta chains originate from one sample sequenced in a study of blood T cell repertoires in COVID-19 (dated by TCRdb to the early 2020s). The library was prepared using the immunoSEQ multiplex PCR assay. The clones in this table, taken by TCRdb from immuneACCESS, are in-frame only. Not every clone is retained; where verified, under half of the shortfall comes from an unresolved V gene, and the cause of the rest is unknown. The sample data list 250,000 to 350,000 clones, and 88% of these were observed just once. Approximately 11% of the sample rests with the top ten. Sequencing was carried out using peripheral blood. Source of these receptors: a woman aged 25 to 39 with COVID-19, enrolled during active disease.

The CDR3 loop reads CASARGLETQYF. Written as DNA, the CDR3 is TGTGCCAGCGCTCGGGGACTTGAGACCCAGTACTTC. V gene TRBV7-2 combines with J gene TRBJ2-5; D possibly corresponds to TRBD2 (6 bases). In germline, CDR1 is SGHTA, CDR2 FQGNSA. With 8 bases removed from V and 5 bases from J, the gap between germline ends came to 12 bases. The CDR3 is 12 amino acids.

V usage is TRBV4-1 and J usage is TRBJ2-7, with 9 bases lining up with TRBD1. V gave up 0 bases and J gave up 3 bases; unmatched junction bases: 12. This CDR3 comprises 18 residues. The germline CDR1 and CDR2 sequences are MGHRA and YSYEKL. DNA of the CDR3: TGCGCCAGCAGCCAAGATCCCCCCCACCGGGACAGGGACTACGAGCAGTACTTC. This sequence encodes CASSQDPPHRDRDYEQYF.

The chain recombines TRBV7-2 with TRBJ1-1; the match to TRBD1 covers 7 bases. The CDR3 is 15 residues long. CDR1 SGHTA and CDR2 FQGNSA come from the germline V gene. Unmatched junction bases numbered 7, after V lost 5 bases and J lost 1 base. CDR3 DNA sequence: TGTGCCAGCAGCAAAGGACAGGTTAGGAACACTGAAGCTTTCTTT. It is translated as CASSKGQVRNTEAFF.

This sequence joins TRBV2 and TRBJ2-1; perhaps TRBD1 as D (6 bases). The V gene lost 7 bases and the J gene lost 2 bases, with 9 bases spanning the gap. The CDR3 is 13 amino acids. From germline, CDR1 is SNHLY and CDR2 FYNNEI. The CDR3 reads CASTGDTYNEQFF. The CDR3 nucleotides read TGTGCCAGCACCGGGGACACCTACAATGAGCAGTTCTTC.

This chain links TRBV5-4 with TRBJ2-5; 7 bases line up with TRBD2. Trimming took 3 bases from V and 2 from J; bases not matched to a gene: 4. CDR3 length equals 14 residues. The germline CDR1 and CDR2 sequences are SGHNT and YYREEE (reference sequence). The CDR3 here is CASSWRTSQETQYF. The CDR3 DNA sequence: TGTGCCAGCAGCTGGCGGACTAGTCAAGAGACCCAGTACTTC.

Remarks on this clone: This sample also contains other DNA sequences that code for the same CDR3. The rearrangement uses TRBV18 and TRBJ2-3, with D perhaps matching TRBD1 (7 bases). The CDR3 loop spans 15 amino acids. Trimming stripped 1 base from V and 3 bases from J, with 11 bases between. Germline CDR1 KGHSH, CDR2 LQKENI. CDR3 residues: CASSPRQGGTDTQYF. The CDR3 nucleotides are TGTGCCAGCTCACCACGACAGGGAGGTACAGATACGCAGTATTTT.

The V gene is TRBV5-1, the J gene TRBJ2-7; D possibly corresponds to TRBD2 (7 bases). Per the germline V gene, CDR1 is SGHRS and CDR2 is YFSETQ. This CDR3 comprises 13 residues. The germline V and J ends were trimmed by 4 bases and 6 bases, with 14 bases remaining between them. CDR3: CASSQGTIGEQYF. DNA for the CDR3: TGCGCCAGCAGCCAGGGGACTATCGGCGAGCAGTACTTC.

The chain recombines TRBV5-1 with TRBJ2-1; TRBD1 matches 9 bases. Trimming removed 2 bases from V and 3 bases from J; junction bases left unmatched: 6. Germline values: CDR1 SGHRS, CDR2 YFSETQ. This CDR3 contains 16 residues. In nucleotides, the CDR3 is TGCGCCAGCAGCTTTACGGACAGGGGAAGCTACAATGAGCAGTTCTTC. It is translated as CASSFTDRGSYNEQFF.

The rearrangement uses TRBV4-3 and TRBJ1-2; TRBD1 might be the D (5 bases). Trimming took 0 bases from V and 8 from J, leaving 19 bases between them. Germline CDR1 reads LGHNA; CDR2 reads YSLEER. The CDR3 is 16 residues long. For the CDR3, the DNA is TGCGCCAGCAGCCAAGACCCCCCGGGGGGATCTGGGGGCTACACCTTC. Translated: CASSQDPPGGSGGYTF.

The V call is TRBV2, the J call TRBJ2-5; 10 bases line up with TRBD1. The CDR3 consists of 14 residues. V lost 5 bases and J lost 3; bases outside the gene matches: 3. CDR1 and CDR2 from the germline V gene are SNHLY and FYNNEI. This CDR3 is CASSPGTGEETQYF. The CDR3 nucleotides are TGTGCCAGCAGTCCCGGGACAGGGGAAGAGACCCAGTACTTC. The complete variable domain, with remaining parts taken from reference TRBV2 and TRBJ2-5, reads EPEVTQTPSHQVTQMGQEVILRCVPISNHLYFYWYRQILGQKVEFLVSFYNNEISEKSEIFDDQFSVERPDGSNFTLKIRSTKLEDSAMYFCASSPGTGEETQYFGPGTRLLVL.

The genes are TRBV7-9 and TRBJ2-7; a weak D match, TRBD2 (5 bases). Trimming removed 5 bases from V and 6 bases from J, with 17 bases in between. From germline, CDR1 is SEHNR and CDR2 FQNEAQ (reference sequence). The CDR3 totals 14 residues. CDR3 sequence: CASSPVVGASEQYF. CDR3 sequence (DNA): TGTGCCAGCAGCCCCGTGGTGGGAGCTAGCGAGCAGTACTTC.

This chain connects TRBV6-2 or TRBV6-3 to TRBJ2-5, with TRBD1 matching over 9 bases. The CDR3 is made up of 14 amino acids. The trim removed 5 bases at V and 1 base at J, leaving 2 bases unmatched. Germline V CDR1 and CDR2: MNHEY, SVGEGT. Written as DNA, the CDR3 is TGTGCCAGCAGTACAGGGGGCCCCCAAGAGACCCAGTACTTC. This sequence encodes CASSTGGPQETQYF.

This sequence joins TRBV29-1 and TRBJ2-3, with 7 bases matching TRBD2. The CDR3 is 15 amino acids. Germline trimming cut 6 bases from V and 0 bases from J; bases unmatched to any gene: 9. The germline CDR1 and CDR2 sequences are SQVTM and ANQGSEA. For the CDR3, the DNA is TGCAGCGTCGCCGGGACTACGTCTAGCACAGATACGCAGTATTTT. Residues: CSVAGTTSSTDTQYF.

The chain links TRBV10-3 to TRBJ1-1; the match to TRBD1 covers 12 bases. The V gene's germline CDR1 is ENHRY and CDR2 SYGVKD. There are 19 residues in the CDR3. Trimming at V came to 0 bases and at J to 4 bases, leaving 12 bases not matched to a gene. The CDR3: CAISESTPGQGAFGTEAFF. Here the CDR3 DNA reads TGTGCCATCAGTGAGTCGACTCCGGGACAGGGGGCCTTCGGCACTGAAGCTTTCTTT.

Only one count was recorded for this clone. The chain recombines TRBV2 with TRBJ2-5; D not resolved. This CDR3 is built from 15 residues. Germline V gene sequence: CDR1 SNHLY, CDR2 FYNNEI. Trimming removed 3 bases from V and 2 bases from J, with 13 bases in between. CDR3 residues: CASSEEATAQETQYF. CDR3 nucleotide sequence: TGTGCCAGCAGTGAGGAAGCGACGGCACAAGAGACCCAGTACTTC.

The J gene is TRBJ2-7, the V gene TRBV30; 10 bases fit TRBD2. CDR3 length: 14 residues. V was pared by 3 bases and J by 6 bases, with 8 bases of the junction left unmatched. CDR1 is GTSNPN, CDR2 SVGIG, per germline (reference sequence). The CDR3 nucleotides are TGTGCCTGGAGACTAGCGGGAAGTTCCCCCGAGCAGTACTTC. Its translation: CAWRLAGSSPEQYF. Together with reference TRBV30 and TRBJ2-7, the CDR3 gives the full variable domain: SQTIHQWPATLVQPVGSPLSLECTVEGTSNPNLYWYRQAAGRGLQLLFYSVGIGQISSEVPQNLSASRPQDRQFILSSKKLLLSDSGFYLCAWRLAGSSPEQYFGPGTRLTVT.

V and J are TRBV9 and TRBJ2-7; 12 bases are shared with TRBD2. The CDR3 has 16 residues. V dropped 3 bases and J dropped 6; count of bases not matched to a gene: 10. Germline CDR1 is SGDLS and CDR2 is YYNGEE. The CDR3 DNA reads TGTGCCAGCAGCGCCCGGGGACTAGCGGGCGTAGGCGAGCAGTACTTC. Translating gives CASSARGLAGVGEQYF.

The genes are TRBV6-1 and TRBJ2-5, with a possible D match to TRBD2 (5 bases). The CDR3 consists of 15 residues. Germline V gene data show CDR1 as MNHNS and CDR2 as SASEGT. V shed 0 bases and J shed 4 bases, with 12 bases lying between them. The DNA of the CDR3 is TGTGCCAGCAGTGAAGCATCGGGGTTTGGAGAGACCCAGTACTTC. As protein: CASSEASGFGETQYF.

The J gene is TRBJ2-7, the V gene TRBV15, with 11 bases matching TRBD2. The ends lost 0 bases at V and 4 bases at J; junction bases unmatched: 5. CDR1 is LNHNV and CDR2 is YYDKDF in the germline V gene (reference sequence). The CDR3 contains 16 residues. The CDR3 is CATSRDLAGGRYEQYF. The CDR3 nucleotides are TGTGCCACCAGCAGAGATTTAGCGGGAGGGCGGTACGAGCAGTACTTC.